This T cell receptor beta chain was obtained from a study of blood T cell repertoires in COVID-19. This CDR3 has 17 amino acids. J was trimmed by 10 bases and V by 7 bases; bases with no gene match: 13. Per the germline V gene, CDR1 is LNHDA and CDR2 is SQIVND (reference sequence). In the original processing: Estimated nucleated cell counts came from reference gene primer amplification. Sequencing was performed with immunoSEQ multiplex PCR; in TCRdb, only in-frame clones are kept and a portion is missing. V, J and clone size were drawn from that table, and D and trimming were deduced from the DNA. The sample consists of hundreds of thousands of clones, about 85% of them appearing once.

This receptor was taken from a human donor in a cohort sampled during active COVID-19. The material sequenced was peripheral blood. V and J are TRBV19 and TRBJ2-1; 16 positions match TRBD2. DNA of the CDR3: TGTGCCAGTAACCTGGGACTAGCGGGAGGGCCGTATAACGAGCAGTTCTTC. Encoded protein: CASNLGLAGGPYNEQFF.